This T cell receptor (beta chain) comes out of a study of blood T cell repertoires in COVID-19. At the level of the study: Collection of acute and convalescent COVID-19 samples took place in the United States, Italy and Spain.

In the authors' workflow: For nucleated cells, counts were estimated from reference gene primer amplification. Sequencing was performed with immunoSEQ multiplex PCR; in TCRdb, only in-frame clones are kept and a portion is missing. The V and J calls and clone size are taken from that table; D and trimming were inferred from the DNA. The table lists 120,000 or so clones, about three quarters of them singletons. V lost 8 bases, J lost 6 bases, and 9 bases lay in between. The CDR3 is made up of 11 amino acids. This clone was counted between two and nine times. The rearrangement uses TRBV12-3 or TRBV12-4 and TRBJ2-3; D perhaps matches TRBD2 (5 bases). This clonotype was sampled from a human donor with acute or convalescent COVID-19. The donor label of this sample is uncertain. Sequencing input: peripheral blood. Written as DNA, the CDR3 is TGTGCCAGCGCGTGGAGGGATACGCAGTATTTT. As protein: CASAWRDTQYF.